This T cell receptor beta chain was observed in a study of beta chain features in type 1 diabetes. Expressed TCRB transcripts got sequenced, as all isolated RNA was reverse transcribed. Generated by immunoSEQ multiplex PCR, the TCRdb table keeps only in-frame clones and is missing some. This sample yields about 470,000 clones, of which about 30% are seen a single time; 0.05% to 0.065% belongs to the top ten. Study-wide points: Shorter templates may be favored by PCR, equally so in patients and controls. Researchers reported that naive, central memory and Treg TCRB repertoires appeared more similar in patients than in healthy donors.

Germline assignment: CDR1 SGHTA and CDR2 FQGNSA. CDR3 length: 15 amino acids. V lost 1 base and J lost 2; bases outside the gene matches: 2. Points on this clone: Its antigen is as yet unknown. The same CDR3 arises from other DNA sequences in this sample as well.

This TCR was recovered from a man aged 18 to 35 in good health. Material: naive CD4+ T cells from blood. The chain carries TRBV7-2 and TRBJ2-1, with 7 bases identical to TRBD1. In nucleotides, the CDR3 is TGTGCCAGCAGCTTAGACGGACAGGCCTACAATGAGCAGTTCTTC. Translated: CASSLDGQAYNEQFF.